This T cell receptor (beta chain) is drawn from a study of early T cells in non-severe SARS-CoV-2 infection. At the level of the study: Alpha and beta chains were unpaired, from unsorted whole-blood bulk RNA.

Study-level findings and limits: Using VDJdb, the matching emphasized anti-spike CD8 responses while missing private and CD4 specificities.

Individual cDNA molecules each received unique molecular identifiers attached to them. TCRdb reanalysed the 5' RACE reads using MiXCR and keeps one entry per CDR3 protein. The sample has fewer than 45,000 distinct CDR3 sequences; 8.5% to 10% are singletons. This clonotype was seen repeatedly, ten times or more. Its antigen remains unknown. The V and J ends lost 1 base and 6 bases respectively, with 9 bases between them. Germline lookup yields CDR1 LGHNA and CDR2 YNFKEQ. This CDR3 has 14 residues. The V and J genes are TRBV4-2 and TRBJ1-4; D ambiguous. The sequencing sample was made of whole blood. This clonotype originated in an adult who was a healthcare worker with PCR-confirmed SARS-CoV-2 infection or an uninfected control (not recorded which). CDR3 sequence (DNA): TGTGCCAGCAGCCAAGCCGGGGATGATGAAAAACTGTTTTTT. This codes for CASSQAGDDEKLFF.